The rows below give T cell receptor beta chains drawn from one sample of a study of blood T cells in healthy people across ages. TCRdb redid the calling of the 5' RACE reads with MiXCR, one entry per CDR3 protein. The data contain about 1.4 million distinct CDR3 sequences, 55% to 75% of them singletons. The specimen was blood. These TCRs come from a man between 18 and 29 years old in good health. CDR3s include the opening cysteine and the closing phenylalanine or tryptophan. D genes are given only for firm matches. Only part of the rows carry a size: once, few, many, or a class if the clone is expanded.

j_call v_call clone_size d_call cdr3_aa cdr3_nt
TRBJ2-5 TRBV7-2 - - CANTGWGRETQYF TGTGCCAACACTGGGTGGGGGAGAGAGACCCAGTACTTC
TRBJ2-3 TRBV6-6 many - CASSYSSTDTQYF TGTGCCAGCAGTTACTCCAGCACAGATACGCAGTATTTT
TRBJ2-7 TRBV29-1 few TRBD2 CSVAVAGDLYEQYF TGCAGCGTTGCGGTGGCGGGGGACCTTTACGAGCAGTACTTC
TRBJ1-2 TRBV20-1 - - CSATGTLSEYGYTF TGCAGTGCTACTGGGACCCTCTCTGAATATGGCTACACCTTC
TRBJ2-5 TRBV4-1 - - CASSQERTDYNEQYF TGCGCCAGCAGCCAAGAGAGGACTGACTACAATGAGCAGTACTTC
TRBJ2-1 TRBV28 few TRBD2 CASSLAGGFGEQFF TGTGCCAGCAGTTTGGCGGGGGGGTTTGGTGAGCAGTTCTTC
TRBJ2-3 TRBV5-4 few - CASSGGWGQSPTDTQYF TGTGCCAGCAGCGGGGGGTGGGGACAGAGCCCCACAGATACGCAGTATTTT
TRBJ2-7 TRBV29-1 - TRBD2 CSVLWTSRSYEQYF TGCAGCGTGCTTTGGACTAGCCGGTCCTACGAGCAGTACTTC
TRBJ1-2 TRBV27 - - CASHEIGVGGLGYGYTF TGTGCCAGCCACGAAATCGGGGTAGGGGGTCTTGGCTATGGCTACACCTTC
TRBJ1-6 TRBV4-3 - - CASSQDGGGSYNSPLHF TGCGCCAGCAGCCAAGATGGAGGAGGGTCCTATAATTCACCCCTCCACTTT
TRBJ2-7 TRBV20-1 - - CSASGRKTGDSYEQYF TGCAGTGCCAGCGGAAGAAAGACAGGAGACTCCTACGAGCAGTACTTC
TRBJ2-7 TRBV9 - TRBD1 CASSVGSGGNEQYF TGTGCCAGCAGTGTAGGATCAGGGGGCAACGAGCAGTACTTC
TRBJ2-3 TRBV10-1 - - CASRSGTLSTDTQYF TGCGCCAGCCGGTCGGGGACACTAAGCACAGATACGCAGTATTTT
TRBJ2-5 TRBV29-1 - - CSVEGGVYNEQYF TGCAGCGTTGAGGGCGGAGTATACAATGAGCAGTACTTC
TRBJ2-7 TRBV6-5 - - CASFGGDTYEQYF TGTGCCAGCTTCGGAGGGGACACCTACGAGCAGTACTTC
TRBJ2-4 TRBV5-1 - TRBD1 CASSLVGTGGREQYF TGCGCCAGCAGCTTGGTCGGGACAGGGGGCCGTGAGCAGTACTTC
TRBJ2-3 TRBV25-1 many TRBD2 CASSSSGGTDTQYF TGTGCCAGCAGCTCTAGCGGGGGCACAGATACGCAGTATTTT
TRBJ1-4 TRBV7-9 - - CASSITRSEKLFF TGTGCCAGCAGCATTACCCGGTCTGAAAAACTGTTTTTT
TRBJ2-6 TRBV5-5 - - CASSPVQTNPGANVLTF TGTGCCAGCAGCCCGGTTCAAACAAATCCTGGGGCCAACGTCCTGACTTTC
TRBJ2-1 TRBV4-3 - - CASSQIASSSYNEQFF TGCGCCAGCAGCCAAATAGCCTCGAGCTCCTACAATGAGCAGTTCTTC
TRBJ2-7 TRBV29-1 - TRBD2 CSVGHRAGPYEQYF TGCAGCGTTGGTCATCGAGCGGGACCCTACGAGCAGTACTTC
TRBJ2-7 TRBV29-1 - - CSVEVPTGAEQYF TGCAGCGTTGAAGTACCTACTGGTGCCGAGCAGTACTTC
TRBJ1-5 TRBV27 - TRBD1 CASSWDRGPNQPQHF TGTGCCAGCAGTTGGGACAGGGGGCCCAATCAGCCCCAGCATTTT
TRBJ2-3 TRBV4-1 - - CASSHDPTGDTQYF TGCGCCAGCAGCCACGATCCAACCGGGGATACGCAGTATTTT
TRBJ2-2 TRBV20-1 few - CSATSFTNTGELFF TGCAGTGCTACTAGCTTCACGAACACCGGGGAGCTGTTTTTT
TRBJ2-1 TRBV4-2 once - CASSHSAGWPYNEQFF TGTGCCAGCAGTCATTCCGCAGGGTGGCCCTACAATGAGCAGTTCTTC
TRBJ2-5 TRBV7-2 few - CASSLAIRRETQYF TGTGCCAGCAGCTTAGCGATTCGGCGAGAGACCCAGTACTTC
TRBJ2-1 TRBV7-8 - - CASKINPQLPSYNEQFF TGTGCCAGCAAAATCAATCCACAGCTGCCCTCCTACAATGAGCAGTTCTTC
TRBJ2-5 TRBV7-2 - TRBD1 CASSSPRAGTGMHQETQYF TGCGCCAGCAGCTCGCCCAGGGCAGGGACAGGAATGCACCAAGAGACCCAGTACTTC
TRBJ2-7 TRBV20-1 - TRBD2 CSARDGAGSGRAWEQYF TGCAGTGCTAGAGATGGGGCTGGTAGCGGGAGGGCCTGGGAGCAGTACTTC
TRBJ2-1 TRBV6-5 once - CASLPGGGVYEQFF TGTGCCAGCCTACCTGGCGGCGGAGTTTATGAGCAGTTCTTC
TRBJ1-2 TRBV15 - - CATSRERNMYGYTF TGTGCCACCAGCAGAGAGCGGAATATGTATGGCTACACCTTC
TRBJ1-6 TRBV20-1 few - CSARGWRDNSYNSPLHF TGCAGTGCTAGAGGTTGGCGCGATAACTCCTATAATTCACCCCTCCACTTT
TRBJ2-3 TRBV20-1 few - CSARDRYQQNPTDTQYF TGCAGTGCTAGAGATCGTTACCAGCAGAACCCGACAGATACGCAGTATTTT
TRBJ2-7 TRBV2 - - CASKTSGEQYF TGTGCCAGCAAGACTAGTGGCGAGCAGTACTTC
TRBJ2-3 TRBV29-1 - - CSVIGVIAAGADTQYF TGCAGCGTTATAGGAGTTATAGCCGCAGGGGCAGATACGCAGTATTTT
TRBJ2-1 TRBV4-3 - TRBD2 CASSQDPGGTYNEQFF TGCGCCAGCAGCCAAGACCCGGGGGGGACCTACAATGAGCAGTTCTTC
TRBJ2-7 TRBV10-3 - TRBD2 CAISESSSGGGNEQYF TGTGCCATCAGTGAGTCGTCTAGCGGGGGAGGGAACGAGCAGTACTTC
TRBJ1-6 TRBV28 - - CASLAASSNSPLHF TGTGCCAGCCTTGCAGCCTCTTCAAATTCACCCCTCCACTTT
TRBJ2-7 TRBV5-4 - - CASSISESSYEQYF TGTGCCAGCAGCATATCGGAGAGCTCCTACGAGCAGTACTTC
TRBJ2-7 TRBV29-1 many TRBD1 CSVEGQGSHEQYF TGCAGCGTTGAGGGACAGGGTTCCCACGAGCAGTACTTC
TRBJ2-1 TRBV6-2/TRBV6-3 - - CASSYVTNEQFF TGTGCCAGCAGTTACGTGACAAATGAGCAGTTCTTC
TRBJ2-7 TRBV6-6 - - CASRTGQGPHYEQYF TGTGCCAGCAGAACAGGTCAGGGTCCCCACTACGAGCAGTACTTC
TRBJ2-7 TRBV2 - - CASSDRTRAYEQYF TGTGCCAGCAGTGATAGGACAAGGGCTTACGAGCAGTACTTC
TRBJ1-1 TRBV6-1 - - CASSEGRDMGRAFF TGTGCCAGCAGTGAAGGGCGGGACATGGGGAGGGCTTTCTTT
TRBJ2-5 TRBV12-3/TRBV12-4 - TRBD1 CASTTGTAEETQYF TGTGCCAGCACCACCGGGACAGCAGAAGAGACCCAGTACTTC
TRBJ2-2 TRBV7-6 few - CASSSSDGGGRELFF TGTGCCAGCAGCTCGTCCGATGGTGGGGGGCGGGAGCTGTTTTTT
TRBJ2-2 TRBV7-8 once - CASSTIGPTGELFF TGTGCCAGCAGCACAATCGGTCCCACCGGGGAGCTGTTTTTT
TRBJ2-5 TRBV20-1 few - CSATPRRGFQETQYF TGCAGTGCTACTCCACGCCGGGGATTCCAAGAGACCCAGTACTTC
TRBJ2-7 TRBV5-1 once TRBD2 CASSLGSAGDSYEQYF TGCGCCAGCAGCTTGGGATCGGCGGGGGACTCCTACGAGCAGTACTTC
TRBJ2-1 TRBV12-3/TRBV12-4 few - CASRGRDSVNEQFF TGTGCCAGCAGGGGACGGGACTCCGTCAATGAGCAGTTCTTC
TRBJ2-3 TRBV3-1 few TRBD2 CASRPGLAGGLDTQYF TGTGCCAGCAGGCCTGGACTAGCGGGGGGGCTAGATACGCAGTATTTT
TRBJ2-5 TRBV14 - - CASSQVVWGEQYF TGTGCCAGCAGCCAAGTGGTTTGGGGTGAGCAGTACTTC
TRBJ2-5 TRBV13 few - CASSLDSRGETQYF TGTGCCAGCAGCTTAGACTCGCGAGGGGAGACCCAGTACTTC
TRBJ1-2 TRBV6-5 few TRBD1 CASSYSGRGLSYGYTF TGTGCCAGCAGTTACTCAGGCAGGGGGCTGAGCTATGGCTACACCTTC
TRBJ1-1 TRBV28 once - CASSKPSSGHTEAFF TGTGCCAGCAGTAAACCCTCCAGTGGTCACACTGAAGCTTTCTTT